Reported below is one T cell receptor (beta chain). The data originate from a study of control samples from healthy donors and cancer patients. The CDR3 contains 15 residues. CDR1 and CDR2 (germline): LGHDT, YNNKEL (reference sequence). Trimming shortened V by 4 bases and J by 0 bases, and 7 bases separated the two germline ends. Libraries were prepared by immunoSEQ multiplex PCR; TCRdb keeps only in-frame clonotypes and omits some of them. The sample holds about 110,000 clones; roughly four fifths are singletons and the top ten take around 14%. The sequencing sample was made of blood. The chain has TRBV3-1 (or the pseudogene TRBV3-2) and TRBJ1-6; D ambiguous. The receptor's source is a woman aged 45-65 years in good health. The CDR3 region is CASSRDSSYNSPLHF. The CDR3 bases are TGTGCCAGCAGCCGCGATAGCTCCTATAATTCACCCCTCCACTTT.